The 31 T cell receptor beta chains in this list originate from one sample, sequenced in a study of cytomegalovirus exposure and HLA in healthy donors. 60 Vbeta and 13 Jbeta primers were used in PCR. Sequencing used immunoSEQ multiplex PCR; TCRdb keeps in-frame clones, though not all of them. The data hold about 150,000 clones, with 65% to 80% observed a single time. Specimen: PBMCs. The source is a woman in her thirties or forties in good health and CMV-seronegative.

The chain has TRBV6-4 and TRBJ2-7; 12 positions match TRBD2. The CDR3 is made up of 14 amino acids. The germline V gene encodes CDR1 MRHNA and CDR2 SNTAGT. V gave up 6 bases and J gave up 2 bases; unmatched junction bases: 2. DNA of the CDR3: TGTGCCAGCAGCCTAGCGGGGGGGCCCTACGAGCAGTACTTC. Amino acid sequence: CASSLAGGPYEQYF.

The CDR3 sequence is CASSLRAGNSGTDTQYF. The CDR3 nucleotides are TGTGCCAGCAGCTTAAGGGCGGGGAACTCCGGCACAGATACGCAGTATTTT. The rearrangement uses TRBV2 and TRBJ2-3; a possible D gene is TRBD2 (6 bases). This CDR3 is built from 17 residues. V dropped 6 bases and J dropped 1 base, with 20 bases sitting between them. In germline, CDR1 is SNHLY, CDR2 FYNNEI.

The V and J genes are TRBV2 and TRBJ1-2; weak D call: TRBD1 (6 bases). Germline assignment: CDR1 SNHLY and CDR2 FYNNEI. CDR3 length: 12 residues. V lost 7 bases to trimming and J lost 3 bases, with 9 bases between them. The CDR3 is CASTRGHYGYTF. The CDR3 nucleotides read TGTGCCAGCACCAGGGGACACTATGGCTACACCTTC.

The chain combines TRBV5-4 with TRBJ1-2, with 8 bases fitting TRBD1. The ends lost 2 bases at V and 8 bases at J; junction bases unmatched: 8. This CDR3 is 14 amino acids long. Per the germline V gene, CDR1 is SGHNT and CDR2 is YYREEE (reference sequence). CDR3: CASSFRGRGLGYTF. For the CDR3, the DNA is TGTGCCAGCAGCTTCCGTGGCAGGGGGCTCGGCTACACCTTC.

This chain joins TRBV28 and TRBJ2-1, with D uncertain. The CDR3 is 14 residues long. The V end was cut by 6 bases, the J end by 11 bases, with 20 bases between. CDR1 MDHEN and CDR2 SYDVKM come from the germline V gene. This chain's CDR3 is CASRTPRPMHKQFF. The CDR3 region has the DNA TGTGCCAGCAGAACTCCGAGGCCCATGCATAAGCAGTTCTTC.

The rearrangement links TRBV4-1 to TRBJ2-7, with TRBD2 matching 7 bases. The CDR3 length is 21 residues. Trimming took 3 bases from V and 0 from J; bases not matched to a gene: 23. Germline CDR1 reads MGHRA; CDR2 reads YSYEKL. The CDR3 coding sequence is TGCGCCAGCAGCCATCCGCGGAGCCGCGGGAGAAACCCGGGGAACTCCTACGAGCAGTACTTC. Translation gives CASSHPRSRGRNPGNSYEQYF.

The chain links TRBV7-8 to TRBJ2-2; a weak D match, TRBD2 (6 bases). This CDR3 contains 15 residues. Germline V lookup: CDR1 SGHVS, CDR2 FQNEAQ. Deletions cut 2 bases from V and 5 bases from J, with 12 bases between. This chain's CDR3 is CASSLPGLTTGELFF. The CDR3 DNA sequence: TGTGCCAGCAGCTTACCGGGACTGACTACCGGGGAGCTGTTTTTT. The complete variable domain, with remaining parts taken from reference TRBV7-8 and TRBJ2-2, reads GAGVSQSPRYKVAKRGQDVALRCDPISGHVSLFWYQQALGQGPEFLTYFQNEAQLDKSGLPSDRFFAERPEGSVSTLKIQRTQQEDSAVYLCASSLPGLTTGELFFGEGSRLTVL.

This chain connects TRBV20-1 to TRBJ1-3; D is unclear. Trimming left V 6 bases short and J 4 bases short, with 7 bases between. The germline V gene has CDR1 DFQATT and CDR2 SNEGSKA (reference sequence). The CDR3 sequence is 11 residues long. The DNA for the CDR3 is TGCAGTGCCACCGGGGGAAACACCATATATTTT. Amino acid sequence: CSATGGNTIYF.

J is TRBJ2-1 and V is TRBV4-1; tentatively, D is TRBD1 (6 bases). Germline CDR1 is MGHRA and CDR2 is YSYEKL. The ends were cut back, 3 bases at V and 6 bases at J, with 12 bases in the middle. The CDR3 consists of 14 residues. The CDR3 sequence: CASSQRRQVNEQFF. Written as DNA, the CDR3 is TGCGCCAGCAGCCAGAGAAGACAGGTCAATGAGCAGTTCTTC.

The CDR3 DNA sequence: TGTGCCAGCAGTCTAGGTCTAGCGGGCGACTACAATGAGCAGTTCTTC. Its translation is CASSLGLAGDYNEQFF. The chain has TRBV27 and TRBJ2-1; 8 nucleotides agree with TRBD2. This CDR3 is built from 16 residues. Germline V gene sequence: CDR1 MNHEY, CDR2 SMNVEV (reference sequence). After removal of 5 bases from V and 3 bases from J, the junction contained 9 bases not matched to a gene.

J is TRBJ1-5 and V is TRBV28, with a possible D match to TRBD1 (5 bases). Germline V gene data show CDR1 as MDHEN and CDR2 as SYDVKM. The CDR3 extends over 15 amino acids. The ends were cut back, 5 bases at V and 4 bases at J, with 15 bases in the middle. The CDR3 sequence: CASSAYGQGNQPQHF. The CDR3 bases are TGTGCCAGCAGTGCCTACGGTCAGGGAAATCAGCCCCAGCATTTT.

The sample holds one count of this clone. V usage is TRBV7-6 and J usage is TRBJ2-1; no clear D. The CDR3 has 13 amino acids. CDR1 is SGHVS, CDR2 FNYEAQ, per germline. V lost 4 bases and J lost 6, with 10 bases in between. The CDR3 nucleotides are TGTGCCAGCAGCTCCGCCCGAGCCAATGAGCAGTTCTTC. Its translation: CASSSARANEQFF.

The CDR3 here is CASSLTGGADTEAFF. In DNA, the CDR3 is TGCGCCAGCAGCTTAACAGGGGGCGCGGACACTGAAGCTTTCTTT. This chain connects TRBV5-1 to TRBJ1-1, with 9 bases lining up with TRBD1. There are 15 residues in the CDR3. V gave up 2 bases and J gave up 3 bases; unmatched junction bases: 5. CDR1 is SGHRS and CDR2 is YFSETQ in the germline V gene.

This sequence joins TRBV28 and TRBJ1-5; possibly TRBD1 for D (6 bases). The germline gives CDR1 MDHEN, CDR2 SYDVKM. The CDR3 has 16 amino acids. With 5 bases removed from V and 7 bases from J, the gap between germline ends came to 21 bases. CDR3 in amino acids: CASSLGPGGLGQPQHF. CDR3 sequence (DNA): TGTGCCAGCAGTCTGGGTCCCGGGGGGCTAGGGCAGCCCCAGCATTTT.

The rearrangement links TRBV6-1 to TRBJ2-3; D unclear. The CDR3 is 15 amino acids. Trimming stripped 2 bases from V and 4 bases from J, with 13 bases between. Germline V CDR1 and CDR2: MNHNS, SASEGT. In DNA, the CDR3 is TGTGCCAGCAGTGAAAATTTCCTTATCGCAGATACGCAGTATTTT. Amino acid sequence: CASSENFLIADTQYF.

CDR3 nucleotide sequence: TGTGCCAGCAGCTACCAACAGGGACCCTACGAGCAGTACTTC. Translating it yields CASSYQQGPYEQYF. V is TRBV6-5 and J is TRBJ2-7; tentative D call: TRBD1 (6 bases). The CDR3 covers 14 residues. Trimming removed 6 bases from V and 2 bases from J, with 14 bases in between. Germline V gene sequence: CDR1 MNHEY, CDR2 SVGAGI.

V is TRBV5-1 and J is TRBJ2-1; 8 positions agree with TRBD1. The V and J ends lost 4 bases and 1 base, in that order; junction bases with no gene match: 4. Per the germline V gene, CDR1 is SGHRS and CDR2 is YFSETQ. The CDR3 contains 15 residues. The CDR3 sequence is CASSPGQASYNEQFF. In DNA form, the CDR3 reads TGCGCCAGCAGCCCGGGACAGGCTTCCTACAATGAGCAGTTCTTC. The full variable domain, rest sourced from reference TRBV5-1 and TRBJ2-1, is KAGVTQTPRYLIKTRGQQVTLSCSPISGHRSVSWYQQTPGQGLQFLFEYFSETQRNKGNFPGRFSGRQFSNSRSEMNVSTLELGDSALYLCASSPGQASYNEQFFGPGTRLTVL.

This chain joins TRBV7-9 and TRBJ2-7; D uncertain. CDR3 length: 11 amino acids. Germline assignment: CDR1 SEHNR and CDR2 FQNEAQ (reference sequence). V lost 5 bases and J lost 2, with 4 bases in between. CDR3 protein: CASSPAYEQYF. The CDR3 DNA sequence: TGTGCCAGCAGCCCAGCCTACGAGCAGTACTTC.

V usage is TRBV19 and J usage is TRBJ1-5, with TRBD1 identical over 8 bases. The V gene end was trimmed by 4 bases and the J gene end by 0 bases; junction bases not matched to a gene: 8. CDR1 and CDR2 from the germline V gene are LNHDA and SQIVND (reference sequence). The CDR3 covers 17 residues. The CDR3 region has the DNA TGTGCCAGTAGTACCAATCGACAGGGGAGTAGCAATCAGCCCCAGCATTTT. This sequence encodes CASSTNRQGSSNQPQHF.

V is TRBV19 and J is TRBJ2-4; maybe TRBD2 (5 bases). The CDR3 is made up of 12 amino acids. V gave up 4 bases and J gave up 6 bases, with 7 bases separating them. The germline V gene has CDR1 LNHDA and CDR2 SQIVND (reference sequence). The CDR3: CASSNRGNIQYF. The CDR3 bases are TGTGCCAGTAGTAACCGGGGAAACATTCAGTACTTC.

The CDR3 nucleotides read TGTGCCAGCAGCTACAACAGGGGGCTAAACACTGAAGCTTTCTTT. It translates to CASSYNRGLNTEAFF. V usage is TRBV7-8 and J usage is TRBJ1-1; 9 bases match TRBD1. The CDR3 is 15 amino acids. Germline CDR1 reads SGHVS; CDR2 reads FQNEAQ. J gave up 2 bases and V 4 bases, and 5 bases lay outside the gene matches.

This clone was observed once. The chain couples TRBV11-3 to TRBJ1-1; no clear D gene. The CDR3 has 14 residues. CDR1 SGHNT and CDR2 YENEEA come from the germline V gene. V was cut by 5 bases and J by 0 bases, with 10 bases left in between. CDR3 sequence reads: CASSVQLMNTEAFF. The CDR3 DNA sequence: TGTGCCAGCAGCGTACAGCTAATGAACACTGAAGCTTTCTTT.

The chain has TRBV7-6 and TRBJ1-3; D not certain. The V gene lost 0 bases and the J gene lost 1 base, with 7 bases spanning the gap. The CDR3 covers 15 residues. Germline V CDR1 and CDR2: SGHVS, FNYEAQ. CDR3 amino acids: CASSLAAGSGNTIYF. DNA for the CDR3: TGTGCCAGCAGCTTAGCCGCAGGTTCTGGAAACACCATATATTTT.

CDR3 DNA sequence: TGTGCCAGCAGTCCCAGGGCCAATGAGCAGTTCTTC. Translating gives CASSPRANEQFF. The genes are TRBV6-6 and TRBJ2-1; D is possibly TRBD1 (5 bases). The CDR3 loop spans 12 amino acids. Germline loops: CDR1 MNHNY, CDR2 SVGAGI (reference sequence). V was cut by 5 bases and J by 6 bases, with 8 bases left in between.

The chain carries TRBV29-1 and TRBJ1-3; D uncertain. The CDR3 covers 13 residues. Per germline, CDR1 SQVTM and CDR2 ANQGSEA. The ends were cut back, 4 bases at V and 5 bases at J, with 12 bases in the middle. CDR3 bases: TGCAGCGTTGTACCAGGAACCCGAAACACCATATATTTT. Protein sequence: CSVVPGTRNTIYF. The full variable domain, completed using reference TRBV29-1 and TRBJ1-3, is SAVISQKPSRDICQRGTSLTIQCQVDSQVTMMFWYRQQPGQSLTLIATANQGSEATYESGFVIDKFPISRPNLTFSTLTVSNMSPEDSSIYLCSVVPGTRNTIYFGEGSWLTVV.

The V call is TRBV7-6, the J call TRBJ1-4; TRBD1 matches at 8 bases. Per germline, CDR1 SGHVS and CDR2 FNYEAQ. V lost 2 bases, J lost 4 bases, and 3 bases stayed unmatched. The CDR3 totals 15 residues. The CDR3 loop reads CASSLSGQVNEKLFF. The CDR3 nucleotides read TGTGCCAGCAGCTTATCGGGACAGGTTAATGAAAAACTGTTTTTT.

The rearrangement links TRBV5-1 to TRBJ1-2; D not certain. This CDR3 is 14 amino acids long. Per germline, CDR1 SGHRS and CDR2 YFSETQ. The V end lost 5 bases, the J end lost 8 bases, and 19 bases lay between the germline ends. The CDR3 region is CASRTYGENHGYTF. CDR3 in DNA: TGCGCCAGCAGGACGTACGGGGAAAACCACGGCTACACCTTC.

V and J are TRBV19 and TRBJ2-3; TRBD1 aligns across 7 bases. The V gene's germline CDR1 is LNHDA and CDR2 SQIVND (reference sequence). Unmatched junction bases numbered 4, after V lost 5 bases and J lost 2 bases. CDR3 length: 14 amino acids. The CDR3 coding sequence is TGTGCCAGTAGTGTAACAGGGGTCACAGATACGCAGTATTTT. It is translated as CASSVTGVTDTQYF.

The gene calls are TRBV21-1 and TRBJ2-1; TRBD2, as called in the table, went unchecked against the DNA. TRBV21-1 is termed a pseudogene. CDR3 size: 15 residues. CDR3 DNA sequence: TGTGCCAGCAGCAAAATCGCGTGGTCCTACAATGAGCAGTTCTTC. Encoded protein: CASSKIAWSYNEQFF.

The rearrangement joins TRBV2 to TRBJ2-7; weak D call: TRBD2 (6 bases). In germline, CDR1 is SNHLY, CDR2 FYNNEI. The ends were cut back, 10 bases at V and 1 base at J, with 8 bases in the middle. CDR3 length: 11 amino acids. This CDR3 is CAIGGSYEQYF. CDR3 DNA sequence: TGTGCCATCGGGGGTTCCTACGAGCAGTACTTC.

The chain employs TRBV25-1 and TRBJ1-2; D unclear. V was pared by 2 bases and J by 3 bases, with 4 bases between. Looked up from germline, CDR1 is MGHDK and CDR2 is SYGVNS. The CDR3 spans 12 residues. The CDR3 spells CASSERDYGYTF. CDR3 coding DNA: TGTGCCAGCAGTGAACGCGACTATGGCTACACCTTC.